What follows is one T cell receptor beta chain and its context. Original data processing: Estimation of nucleated cell counts relied on the amplification of reference gene primers. Libraries were prepared by immunoSEQ multiplex PCR; TCRdb keeps only in-frame clonotypes and omits some of them. V, J and clone size derive from that table, while D and trimming were established from the DNA sequence. This repertoire shows 60,000 to 65,000 clones, more than 60% found once; its top ten account for 15% to 20%. The data stem from a study of blood T cell repertoires in COVID-19. From germline, CDR1 is SEHNR and CDR2 FQNEAQ (reference sequence). V lost 5 bases, J lost 0 bases, and 22 bases lay in between. This CDR3 has 18 residues.

The source is a man aged 55 to 70 with acute or convalescent COVID-19. The chain links TRBV7-9 to TRBJ1-1, with a possible D match to TRBD1 (6 bases). The sample was peripheral blood. CDR3 sequence reads: CASSPIFGGGRMNTEAFF. The CDR3 DNA follows: TGTGCCAGCAGCCCAATTTTTGGGGGGGGGCGAATGAACACTGAAGCTTTCTTT.